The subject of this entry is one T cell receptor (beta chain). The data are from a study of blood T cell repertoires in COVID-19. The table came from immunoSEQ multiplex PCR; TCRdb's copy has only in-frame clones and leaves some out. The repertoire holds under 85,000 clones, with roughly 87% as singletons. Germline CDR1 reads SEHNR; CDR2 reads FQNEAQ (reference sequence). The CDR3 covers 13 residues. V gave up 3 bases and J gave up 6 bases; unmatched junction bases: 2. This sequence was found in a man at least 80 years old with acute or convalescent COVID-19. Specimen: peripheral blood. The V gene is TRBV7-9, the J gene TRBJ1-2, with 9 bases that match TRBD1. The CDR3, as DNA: TGTGCCAGCAGCTTGAGGGACAGGGATGGCTACACCTTC. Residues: CASSLRDRDGYTF. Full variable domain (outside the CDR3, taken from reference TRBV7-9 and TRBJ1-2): DTGVSQNPRHKITKRGQNVTFRCDPISEHNRLYWYRQTLGQGPEFLTYFQNEAQLEKSRLLSDRFSAERPKGSFSTLEIQRTEQGDSAMYLCASSLRDRDGYTFGSGTRLTVV.